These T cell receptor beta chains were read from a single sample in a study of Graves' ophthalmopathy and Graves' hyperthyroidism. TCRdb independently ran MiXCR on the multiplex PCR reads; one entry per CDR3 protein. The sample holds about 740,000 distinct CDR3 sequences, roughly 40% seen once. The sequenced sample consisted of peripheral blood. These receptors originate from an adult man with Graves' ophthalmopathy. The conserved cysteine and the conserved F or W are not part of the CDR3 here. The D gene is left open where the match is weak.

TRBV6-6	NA	ATGDPKQGRYEQY
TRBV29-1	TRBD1	SVDQGGWQPQH
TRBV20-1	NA	SASSGGGYT
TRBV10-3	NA	AISESGRFQETQY
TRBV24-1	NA	ASGKGSNQPQH
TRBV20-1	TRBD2	SARDTSGASTDTQY
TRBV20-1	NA	SARDVAYEQY
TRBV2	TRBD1	ASSARTGRGGGYEQY
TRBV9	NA	ASSVEGRPSILY
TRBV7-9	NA	ASSSEGYGTKNSPLH
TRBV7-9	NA	ASSLVGQGDETQY
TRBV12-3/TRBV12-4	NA	ASSDFLSTGETQY
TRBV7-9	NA	ASSLIFGELF
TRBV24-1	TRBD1	ATSTPGTGSYQPQH
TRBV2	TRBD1	ASSEIPQGVNTEAF
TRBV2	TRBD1	ASSSQGAPGEQY
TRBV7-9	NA	ASSLSGPNNQPQH
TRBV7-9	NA	ASSPLSQPETQY
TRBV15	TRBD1	ATTPGSGGMNTEAF
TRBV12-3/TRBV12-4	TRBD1	ASSTGVRPTGELF
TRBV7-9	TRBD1	ASSIRTGVGYGYT
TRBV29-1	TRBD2	SVTSGQETQY
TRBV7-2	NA	ASSPGGRSVEETQY
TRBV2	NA	ASETQY
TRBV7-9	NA	ASSSGPPNYGYT
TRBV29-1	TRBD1	SYGGQMNTEAF
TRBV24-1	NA	ATSDLKGGSETQY
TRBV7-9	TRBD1	ASSQFSGQGLQAQY